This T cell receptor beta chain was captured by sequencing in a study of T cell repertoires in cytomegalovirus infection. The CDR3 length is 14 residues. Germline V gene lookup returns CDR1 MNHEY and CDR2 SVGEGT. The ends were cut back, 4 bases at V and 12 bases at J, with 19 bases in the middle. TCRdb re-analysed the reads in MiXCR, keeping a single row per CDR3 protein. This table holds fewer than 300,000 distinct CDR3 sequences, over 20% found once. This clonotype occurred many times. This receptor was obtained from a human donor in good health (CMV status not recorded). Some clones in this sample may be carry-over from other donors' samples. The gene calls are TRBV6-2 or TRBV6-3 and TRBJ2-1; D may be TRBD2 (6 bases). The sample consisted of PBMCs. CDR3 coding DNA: TGTGCCAGCAGTTCATTCAGGCAAATGACTAGGCAGTTCTTC. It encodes CASSSFRQMTRQFF.